This entry lists 29 T cell receptor beta chains sequenced from one sample in a study of CD8 T cells in ankylosing spondylitis. TCRdb fed the 5' RACE reads into MiXCR, producing one record per CDR3 protein. The sample carries 35,000 or so distinct CDR3 sequences, 6% recorded once. Sequenced sample: blood, either unsorted or a sorted T cell fraction (not recorded which). The receptors were sampled from a male donor with ankylosing spondylitis or in good health (not recorded which).

This clonotype came up many times. V and J are TRBV29-1 and TRBJ2-7; 8 bases fit TRBD2. The V gene end was trimmed by 6 bases and the J gene end by 3 bases; junction bases not matched to a gene: 7. CDR1 and CDR2 from the germline V gene are SQVTM and ANQGSEA. CDR3 length equals 13 residues. The CDR3 region is CSVRLTSGYEQYF. The CDR3 nucleotides read TGCAGCGTCCGACTAACTAGCGGCTACGAGCAGTACTTC.

This clonotype occurred many times. This chain joins TRBV29-1 and TRBJ1-1; the match to TRBD1 covers 7 bases. Trimming took 6 bases from V and 5 from J; bases not matched to a gene: 9. CDR1 is SQVTM and CDR2 is ANQGSEA in the germline V gene. The CDR3 is made up of 13 amino acids. CDR3 coding DNA: TGCAGCGTACATGAGGGCAGGGGGACTGAAGCTTTCTTT. Protein product: CSVHEGRGTEAFF.

This clonotype showed up many times. The V gene is TRBV7-3, the J gene TRBJ2-5; D uncertain. This CDR3 contains 13 residues. The V end lost 5 bases, the J end lost 5 bases, and 12 bases lay between the germline ends. The germline gives CDR1 SGHTA, CDR2 FQGTGA. The CDR3 DNA reads as TGTGCCAGCAGCCTACATATTGAGGAGACCCAGTACTTC. As protein: CASSLHIEETQYF.

The table lists this clonotype with many counts. The chain has TRBV20-1 and TRBJ2-2, with 10 positions matching TRBD1. The CDR3 has 15 residues. Germline loops: CDR1 DFQATT, CDR2 SNEGSKA (reference sequence). Trimming took 1 base from V and 5 from J; bases not matched to a gene: 4. CDR3 protein: CSARGTGGLTGELFF. The CDR3 coding sequence is TGCAGTGCTAGAGGGACAGGGGGTCTAACCGGGGAGCTGTTTTTT.

This clonotype was found many times. The CDR3 here is CASRVDPAGDTEAFF. DNA of the CDR3: TGCGCCAGCAGAGTGGACCCCGCAGGGGACACTGAAGCTTTCTTT. The chain combines TRBV5-1 with TRBJ1-1; perhaps TRBD1 as D (6 bases). The CDR3 loop spans 15 amino acids. CDR1 is SGHRS, CDR2 YFSETQ, per germline. V was clipped by 5 bases and J by 3 bases, with 17 bases between them.

The chain recombines TRBV30 with TRBJ2-3; TRBD1 agrees at 10 bases. This CDR3 contains 13 residues. Per germline, CDR1 GTSNPN and CDR2 SVGIG (reference sequence). V trimming: 1 base; J trimming: 6 bases; junction bases outside the gene matches: 1. The CDR3 reads CAWSGTGGDTQYF. Written as DNA, the CDR3 is TGTGCCTGGAGTGGGACAGGGGGTGATACGCAGTATTTT. Full variable domain (outside the CDR3, taken from reference TRBV30 and TRBJ2-3): SQTIHQWPATLVQPVGSPLSLECTVEGTSNPNLYWYRQAAGRGLQLLFYSVGIGQISSEVPQNLSASRPQDRQFILSSKKLLLSDSGFYLCAWSGTGGDTQYFGPGTRLTVL.

This clonotype was detected many times. The chain couples TRBV2 to TRBJ2-1; 11 nucleotides align to TRBD2. Looked up from germline, CDR1 is SNHLY and CDR2 is FYNNEI. This CDR3 has 15 amino acids. Trimming cost V 6 bases and J 3 bases; bases outside gene matches: 4. The CDR3 DNA follows: TGTGCCAGCAGCACTAGCGGGAGTGTCTACAATGAGCAGTTCTTC. The encoded protein is CASSTSGSVYNEQFF.

This clonotype was found many times. The chain carries TRBV12-3 or TRBV12-4 and TRBJ2-1; 8 nucleotides match TRBD1. This CDR3 spans 13 amino acids. V was clipped by 4 bases and J by 8 bases; unmatched bases: 4. The CDR3 loop is CASSWTGIDEQFF. CDR3 DNA: TGTGCCAGCAGTTGGACAGGGATCGATGAGCAGTTCTTC.

This clonotype has ten or more counts. The chain carries TRBV28 and TRBJ1-2; unclear D gene. Germline CDR1 is MDHEN and CDR2 is SYDVKM. V was clipped by 3 bases and J by 0 bases, with 5 bases between them. The CDR3 covers 13 residues. The DNA for the CDR3 is TGTGCCAGCAGTTTTGTTGCTAACTATGGCTACACCTTC. Protein: CASSFVANYGYTF.

At least ten counts were recorded for this clonotype. The chain couples TRBV5-1 to TRBJ2-5; D unresolved. Trimming stripped 1 base from V and 5 bases from J, with 15 bases between. The germline V gene encodes CDR1 SGHRS and CDR2 YFSETQ. CDR3 length: 15 residues. The CDR3: CASSLSIQPMETQYF. DNA for the CDR3: TGCGCCAGCAGCTTGTCTATTCAGCCGATGGAGACCCAGTACTTC.

This clonotype has ten or more counts. The chain couples TRBV29-1 to TRBJ1-1, with D possibly TRBD1 on 5 matching bases. There are 13 residues in the CDR3. Germline CDR1 reads SQVTM; CDR2 reads ANQGSEA. V was trimmed by 5 bases and J by 4 bases, leaving 14 bases between them. In DNA, the CDR3 is TGCAGCGTTACCGACCTGGGGGGCACTGAAGCTTTCTTT. This gives the protein CSVTDLGGTEAFF.

This clonotype occurred many times. The V and J genes are TRBV10-2 and TRBJ1-5, with a tentative D call TRBD1 (6 bases). Germline V CDR1 and CDR2: WSHSY, SAAADI. The V gene lost 7 bases and the J gene lost 2 bases, with 15 bases spanning the gap. CDR3 length equals 15 residues. The CDR3 coding sequence is TGCGCCAGCACCGAGGGGAGACAGGGCAATCAGCCCCAGCATTTT. It codes for CASTEGRQGNQPQHF.

This clonotype was recorded at least ten times. The V and J genes are TRBV4-1 and TRBJ1-1, with D possibly matching TRBD1 (5 bases). V was clipped by 1 base and J by 4 bases, with 10 bases between them. There are 14 residues in the CDR3. CDR1 and CDR2 from the germline V gene are MGHRA and YSYEKL. CDR3 in DNA: TGCGCCAGCAGCCAAGTCGGGGCTGGCACTGAAGCTTTCTTT. As protein: CASSQVGAGTEAFF.

Many counts were recorded for this clonotype. The chain couples TRBV5-5 to TRBJ1-1; D may be TRBD1 (5 bases). The CDR3 contains 14 residues. V dropped 1 base and J dropped 6 bases, with 13 bases sitting between them. Germline V gene data show CDR1 as SGHKS and CDR2 as YYEKEE (reference sequence). The DNA of the CDR3 is TGTGCCAGCAGCTTGCCCGGGACGCTCGCTGAAGCTTTCTTT. It yields the protein CASSLPGTLAEAFF.

In this sample, this clonotype turned up many times. The chain links TRBV7-9 to TRBJ2-2, with D perhaps assigned TRBD1 or TRBD2 (6 bases each). The CDR3 consists of 14 residues. Germline assignment: CDR1 SEHNR and CDR2 FQNEAQ (reference sequence). V lost 1 base and J lost 7, with 10 bases in between. DNA of the CDR3: TGTGCCAGCAGCTTAGATCGGGGGCACGGGGAGCTGTTTTTT. This codes for CASSLDRGHGELFF.

This clonotype was counted many times. The chain recombines TRBV14 with TRBJ1-1; 8 positions match TRBD1. Trimming at V came to 3 bases and at J to 6 bases, leaving 6 bases not matched to a gene. The CDR3 length is 14 residues. Germline loops: CDR1 SGHDN, CDR2 FVKESK. CDR3 DNA sequence: TGTGCCAGCAGCCACAGGGGGCGCGTGCCTGAAGCTTTCTTT. This translates into CASSHRGRVPEAFF.

This clonotype was detected only a few times. V and J are TRBV9 and TRBJ2-1; D perhaps matches TRBD1 (5 bases). Germline loops: CDR1 SGDLS, CDR2 YYNGEE. The germline V and J ends were trimmed by 4 bases and 0 bases, with 14 bases remaining between them. CDR3 length: 16 residues. CDR3 sequence (DNA): TGTGCCAGCAGCCCCAGGGCCCAGGTCTCCTACAATGAGCAGTTCTTC. This codes for CASSPRAQVSYNEQFF.

This clonotype was picked up many times. The chain is built from TRBV27 and TRBJ2-7; possibly TRBD1 for D (6 bases). This CDR3 spans 16 amino acids. Germline-derived CDR1 and CDR2 are MNHEY and SMNVEV (reference sequence). Trimming stripped 4 bases from V and 9 bases from J, with 25 bases between. The CDR3 is CASSSKPGTLLIGQYF. In nucleotides, the CDR3 is TGTGCCAGCAGTTCCAAACCCGGGACACTGCTCATCGGGCAGTACTTC.

This clonotype was counted at least ten times. The chain is built from TRBV7-9 and TRBJ2-5; D gene unclear. Germline values: CDR1 SEHNR, CDR2 FQNEAQ (reference sequence). The CDR3 covers 14 residues. The ends were cut back, 1 base at V and 0 bases at J, with 6 bases in the middle. CDR3 region: CASSLVQDQETQYF. The DNA for the CDR3 is TGTGCCAGCAGCTTAGTTCAGGACCAAGAGACCCAGTACTTC.

This clonotype has a handful of counts. This may be a read error: a much more frequent sequence differs by one nucleotide. J is TRBJ2-1 and V is TRBV3-1; D ambiguous. The CDR3 consists of 17 residues. Germline V gives CDR1 LGHDT, CDR2 YNNKEL (reference sequence). The CDR3 loop reads CATSQDLPQTTYNEQFF. The CDR3, as DNA: TGTGCCACCAGCCAAGATTTACCTCAAACTACCTACAATGAGCAGTTCTTC.

This clonotype came up many times. This chain links TRBV4-2 with TRBJ2-1, with 7 bases lining up with TRBD1. Trimming took 4 bases from V and 8 from J; bases not matched to a gene: 5. CDR3 length: 13 residues. Germline V gives CDR1 LGHNA, CDR2 YNFKEQ. This chain's CDR3 is CASSRSGGDEQFF. The CDR3 bases are TGTGCCAGCAGCCGGTCAGGGGGAGATGAGCAGTTCTTC.

This clonotype was counted ten times or more. The chain combines TRBV12-3 or TRBV12-4 with TRBJ2-2; 8 positions agree with TRBD1. The CDR3 runs 15 residues. Trimming took 6 bases from V and 4 from J; bases not matched to a gene: 7. The CDR3 DNA reads TGTGCCAGCAGCCCGACAGGGGAAGTCACCGGGGAGCTGTTTTTT. Translated: CASSPTGEVTGELFF.

This clonotype occurred many times. The CDR3 protein is CASSLSVLSSYNEQFF. Written as DNA, the CDR3 is TGCGCCAGCAGCTTGTCGGTACTCAGCTCCTACAATGAGCAGTTCTTC. This chain links TRBV5-1 with TRBJ2-1; D gene uncertain. V lost 1 base to trimming and J lost 0 bases, with 11 bases between them. CDR1 and CDR2 (germline): SGHRS, YFSETQ. This CDR3 contains 16 residues.

This clonotype occurred many times. The chain uses TRBV5-1 and TRBJ2-1; 13 positions match TRBD2. This CDR3 is built from 18 residues. V gave up 4 bases and J gave up 4 bases; unmatched junction bases: 11. The germline CDR1 and CDR2 sequences are SGHRS and YFSETQ. The CDR3, as DNA: TGCGCCAGCAGCGGCCTTTCCAAGGGACTAGCGGGGTACAATGAGCAGTTCTTC. Protein product: CASSGLSKGLAGYNEQFF. The entire variable domain, with the rest obtained from reference TRBV5-1 and TRBJ2-1, is as follows: KAGVTQTPRYLIKTRGQQVTLSCSPISGHRSVSWYQQTPGQGLQFLFEYFSETQRNKGNFPGRFSGRQFSNSRSEMNVSTLELGDSALYLCASSGLSKGLAGYNEQFFGPGTRLTVL.

This clonotype came up a few times. The chain employs TRBV6-5 and TRBJ2-2, with 8 bases lining up with TRBD2. V trimming: 4 bases; J trimming: 1 base; junction bases outside the gene matches: 2. Germline CDR1 is MNHEY and CDR2 is SVGAGI. The CDR3 contains 15 residues. CDR3 sequence: CASSWLAGNTGELFF. In DNA form, the CDR3 reads TGTGCCAGCAGTTGGCTAGCGGGGAACACCGGGGAGCTGTTTTTT.

This clonotype was seen repeatedly, ten times or more. V usage is TRBV3-1 and J usage is TRBJ1-5; D is unresolved. This CDR3 is 12 amino acids long. V was shortened by 2 bases and J by 7 bases, with 6 bases between the two germline ends. Germline CDR1 reads LGHDT; CDR2 reads YNNKEL (reference sequence). CDR3 in amino acids: CASSQSGQPQHF. The CDR3 nucleotides read TGTGCCAGCAGCCAATCGGGGCAGCCCCAGCATTTT.

This clonotype has only a few counts. The chain has TRBV6-4 and TRBJ2-2, with D possibly matching TRBD2 (6 bases). This CDR3 is 14 amino acids long. Germline values: CDR1 MRHNA, CDR2 SNTAGT. V was clipped by 4 bases and J by 4 bases, with 10 bases between them. As DNA, the CDR3 is TGTGCCAGCAGTGTCATCGGGAGCACCGGGGAGCTGTTTTTT. Its protein product is CASSVIGSTGELFF.

This clonotype occurred many times. The chain is built from TRBV7-9 and TRBJ2-3; D remains ambiguous. Trimming removed 6 bases from V and 0 bases from J, with 16 bases in between. Germline V gene data show CDR1 as SEHNR and CDR2 as FQNEAQ (reference sequence). The CDR3 length is 16 residues. CDR3 bases: TGTGCCAGCAGGCCCGGCGACTCTTCTAGCACAGATACGCAGTATTTT. Protein: CASRPGDSSSTDTQYF.

In this sample, this clonotype turned up many times. The rearrangement joins TRBV12-3 or TRBV12-4 to TRBJ2-2; D not resolved. Trimming took off 7 bases at V and 6 bases at J, with 6 bases between the two ends. The CDR3 sequence is 11 residues long. The CDR3 sequence: CASTLSGELFF. DNA for the CDR3: TGTGCCAGCACCCTATCCGGGGAGCTGTTTTTT.